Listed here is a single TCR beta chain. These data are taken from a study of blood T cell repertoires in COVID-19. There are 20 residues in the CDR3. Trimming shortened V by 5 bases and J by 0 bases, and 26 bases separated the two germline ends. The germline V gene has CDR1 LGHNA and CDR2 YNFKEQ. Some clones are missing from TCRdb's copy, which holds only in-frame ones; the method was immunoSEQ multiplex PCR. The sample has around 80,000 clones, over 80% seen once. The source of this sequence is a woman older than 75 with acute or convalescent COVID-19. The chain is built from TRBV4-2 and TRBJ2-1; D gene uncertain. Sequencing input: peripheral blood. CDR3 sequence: CASSSDNLPGTVSSYNEQFF. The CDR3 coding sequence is TGTGCCAGCAGCTCCGACAACCTCCCAGGTACGGTGAGCTCCTACAATGAGCAGTTCTTC.